The 21 T cell receptor beta chains presented below share a single source sample, sequenced in a study of shared clonotypes between healthy human individuals. Libraries were prepared by immunoSEQ multiplex PCR; TCRdb keeps only in-frame clonotypes and omits some of them. In the table there are about 690,000 clones, 90% of which are singletons. Sequenced: memory CD8+ T cells from PBMCs. Subset noted: CD45RO+ cells pooled with CCR7-negative TemRA cells. The receptors derive from a man between 18 and 35 years old in good health. Some clones in this sample may be carry-over from other donors' samples.

This clone was recorded only once. Other DNA sequences of this sample code for an identical CDR3. The chain recombines TRBV27 with TRBJ2-1, with D perhaps matching TRBD1 (6 bases). The V gene's germline CDR1 is MNHEY and CDR2 SMNVEV (reference sequence). This CDR3 is built from 15 residues. V lost 2 bases to trimming and J lost 0 bases, with 8 bases between them. DNA of the CDR3: TGTGCCAGCAGTTTAAGGGGGAGCTCCTACAATGAGCAGTTCTTC. Protein: CASSLRGSSYNEQFF.

The J gene is TRBJ2-7, the V gene TRBV6-1, with D uncertain. The CDR3 totals 14 residues. Between the trimmed V and J ends, which lost 0 bases and 2 bases, there was a span of 8 bases. Germline CDR1 MNHNS, CDR2 SASEGT. The CDR3 DNA sequence: TGTGCCAGCAGTGAAGCGTTCCGAACCTACGAGCAGTACTTC. Its protein is CASSEAFRTYEQYF.

The rearrangement uses TRBV4-2 and TRBJ2-1, with 7 bases lining up with TRBD2. The CDR3 runs 19 residues. In germline, CDR1 is LGHNA, CDR2 YNFKEQ. Trimming took 1 base from V and 0 from J; bases not matched to a gene: 12. CDR3 sequence reads: CASSQVLAVTRSSYNEQFF. The CDR3 nucleotides are TGTGCCAGCAGCCAAGTGCTAGCGGTTACCAGGAGCTCCTACAATGAGCAGTTCTTC.

J is TRBJ2-5 and V is TRBV7-9, with D uncertain. In germline, CDR1 is SEHNR, CDR2 FQNEAQ (reference sequence). The length of the CDR3 is 15 residues. V was pared by 4 bases and J by 2 bases, with 14 bases between. The DNA for the CDR3 is TGTGCCAGCAGCTACAACCGGGCTACACAAGAGACCCAGTACTTC. Translation gives CASSYNRATQETQYF.

This CDR3 is CASSYTGHKTGEQYF. In DNA, the CDR3 is TGTGCCAGCAGTTACACGGGACACAAGACGGGGGAGCAGTACTTC. This chain uses TRBV6-5 with TRBJ2-5, with D perhaps TRBD1 or TRBD2 (6 bases each). V lost 2 bases and J 11 bases, leaving 21 bases between the germline ends. This CDR3 spans 15 amino acids. Germline CDR1 MNHEY, CDR2 SVGAGI.

This clone has a handful of counts. V gene TRBV19 combines with J gene TRBJ2-1; the D gene is possibly TRBD1 (5 bases). This CDR3 is 13 amino acids long. Trimming removed 8 bases at V and 8 bases at J, with 16 bases between. CDR1 and CDR2 (germline): LNHDA, SQIVND (reference sequence). For the CDR3, the DNA is TGTGCCAGTTCCCACCGCCTAGGGGATGAGCAGTTCTTC. Its translation is CASSHRLGDEQFF.

V is TRBV9 and J is TRBJ2-3, with 13 bases lining up with TRBD2. This CDR3 contains 18 residues. Losses at the gene ends were 4 bases for V and 0 bases for J; bases not matched to a gene: 8. Germline lookup yields CDR1 SGDLS and CDR2 YYNGEE. CDR3 coding DNA: TGTGCCAGCAGCCCATGGACTAGCGGGAGCTCTAGCACAGATACGCAGTATTTT. Translated, it gives CASSPWTSGSSSTDTQYF.

The J gene is TRBJ2-1, the V gene TRBV19, with D unresolved. The germline V gene encodes CDR1 LNHDA and CDR2 SQIVND (reference sequence). Trimming took off 10 bases at V and 6 bases at J, with 16 bases between the two ends. The CDR3 has 13 residues. The CDR3: CATTTPGPNEQFF. The CDR3 nucleotides are TGTGCCACCACAACCCCGGGCCCCAATGAGCAGTTCTTC.

This chain connects TRBV7-6 to TRBJ1-2, with D possibly being TRBD1 (5 bases). The V end was cut by 1 base, the J end by 7 bases, with 16 bases between. There are 15 residues in the CDR3. CDR1 is SGHVS, CDR2 FNYEAQ, per germline. CDR3: CASSLVPGENRGYTF. CDR3 sequence (DNA): TGTGCCAGCAGCTTAGTACCGGGGGAGAATCGTGGCTACACCTTC.

V is TRBV5-1 and J is TRBJ2-3, with 9 bases matching TRBD2. The V and J ends lost 5 bases and 0 bases, in that order; junction bases with no gene match: 4. Germline assignment: CDR1 SGHRS and CDR2 YFSETQ. There are 15 residues in the CDR3. CDR3 residues: CASRREGPSTDTQYF. DNA for the CDR3: TGCGCCAGCAGGCGGGAGGGCCCTAGCACAGATACGCAGTATTTT.

This rearrangement joins TRBV7-9 to TRBJ2-5, with D unclear. This CDR3 region has 15 residues. CDR1 and CDR2 from the germline V gene are SEHNR and FQNEAQ (reference sequence). The germline V and J ends were trimmed by 0 bases and 2 bases, with 10 bases remaining between them. The CDR3 coding sequence is TGTGCCAGCAGCTTAGCGGCCACTACTCAAGAGACCCAGTACTTC. Protein product: CASSLAATTQETQYF. The entire variable domain, with the rest obtained from reference TRBV7-9 and TRBJ2-5, is as follows: DTGVSQNPRHKITKRGQNVTFRCDPISEHNRLYWYRQTLGQGPEFLTYFQNEAQLEKSRLLSDRFSAERPKGSFSTLEIQRTEQGDSAMYLCASSLAATTQETQYFGPGTRLLVL.

The chain recombines TRBV28 with TRBJ2-7, with D perhaps matching TRBD1 (6 bases). There are 14 residues in the CDR3. Trimming stripped 8 bases from V and 0 bases from J, with 14 bases between. Germline CDR1 is MDHEN and CDR2 is SYDVKM. The CDR3 bases are TGTGCCAGCGCATGGGTCAGGGGCTCCTACGAGCAGTACTTC. Translation gives CASAWVRGSYEQYF.

This clone has just a few counts. The chain links TRBV19 to TRBJ2-1; D perhaps matches TRBD1 (6 bases). This CDR3 region has 14 residues. V dropped 5 bases and J dropped 3 bases, with 11 bases sitting between them. CDR1 is LNHDA, CDR2 SQIVND, per germline (reference sequence). This CDR3 is CASSVRDNYNEQFF. The DNA for the CDR3 is TGTGCCAGTAGTGTCCGGGACAACTACAATGAGCAGTTCTTC.

V usage is TRBV11-2 and J usage is TRBJ2-7; a weak D match, TRBD1 (6 bases). Trimming took off 1 base at V and 5 bases at J, with 12 bases between the two ends. Germline V gene lookup returns CDR1 SGHAT and CDR2 FQNNGV. The CDR3 totals 14 residues. CDR3 in DNA: TGTGCCAGCAGCTTAGGCAGGGGAAGCCACGAGCAGTACTTC. This codes for CASSLGRGSHEQYF.

This chain uses TRBV28 with TRBJ2-7; 9 positions match TRBD2. Germline V gives CDR1 MDHEN, CDR2 SYDVKM. The J segment lost 1 base and the V segment lost 5 bases, leaving 12 bases of the junction unmatched. CDR3 length: 17 residues. The CDR3: CASSQPYEAGGSYEQYF. The DNA for the CDR3 is TGTGCCAGCAGTCAGCCCTATGAGGCGGGAGGGTCCTACGAGCAGTACTTC.

Points on this clone: A much larger clone is a single base away; this may be a read error. The identical CDR3 is also encoded by other nucleotide sequences in the sample. V gene TRBV30 combines with J gene TRBJ1-1; TRBD1 matches at 9 bases. The junction had 5 bases not matched to a gene; V was cut back by 4 bases and J by 5 bases. Germline assignment: CDR1 GTSNPN and CDR2 SVGIG (reference sequence). This CDR3 spans 13 amino acids. The CDR3 region is CAWTVDRGTEAFF. CDR3 sequence (DNA): TGTGCCTGGACCGTCGACAGGGGGACTGAAGCTTTCTTT.

The chain combines TRBV7-9 with TRBJ1-2; the D gene is possibly TRBD1 (5 bases). V shed 1 base and J shed 2 bases, with 11 bases lying between them. This CDR3 has 15 amino acids. Germline V CDR1 and CDR2: SEHNR, FQNEAQ (reference sequence). CDR3 loop: CASSLGQPRNYGYTF. The CDR3 coding sequence is TGTGCCAGCAGCTTAGGACAGCCTCGGAACTATGGCTACACCTTC.

V gene TRBV28 combines with J gene TRBJ2-1; 7 nucleotides match TRBD1. The CDR3 covers 14 residues. Per the germline V gene, CDR1 is MDHEN and CDR2 is SYDVKM. The J segment lost 0 bases and the V segment lost 6 bases, leaving 2 bases of the junction unmatched. The CDR3 DNA follows: TGTGCCAGCAGGGGACAGAGCTCCTACAATGAGCAGTTCTTC. Its translation: CASRGQSSYNEQFF.

CDR3 DNA sequence: TGTGCCAGCAAATCCAGCGGGGGGCCGGATACGCAGTATTTT. Translating gives CASKSSGGPDTQYF. The rearrangement joins TRBV27 to TRBJ2-3, with 9 bases matching TRBD2. V lost 7 bases to trimming and J lost 6 bases; unmatched junction nucleotides: 8. The length of the CDR3 is 14 residues. Germline-derived CDR1 and CDR2 are MNHEY and SMNVEV (reference sequence).

This clone was recorded only once. The chain couples TRBV5-5 to TRBJ1-1; D perhaps matches TRBD1 (6 bases). V was shortened by 3 bases and J by 1 base, with 10 bases between the two germline ends. Germline values: CDR1 SGHKS, CDR2 YYEKEE (reference sequence). This CDR3 region has 14 residues. The CDR3 DNA follows: TGTGCCAGCAGCTCCAGGACAGCGAACACTGAAGCTTTCTTT. Protein: CASSSRTANTEAFF.

The V and J genes are TRBV28 and TRBJ1-3; D perhaps matches TRBD1 (5 bases). In germline, CDR1 is MDHEN, CDR2 SYDVKM. V was pared by 6 bases and J by 12 bases, with 18 bases between. This CDR3 region has 13 residues. Here the CDR3 DNA reads TGTGCCAGCAGGAGACAGACCGCAAAATACATATATTTT. This gives the protein CASRRQTAKYIYF.